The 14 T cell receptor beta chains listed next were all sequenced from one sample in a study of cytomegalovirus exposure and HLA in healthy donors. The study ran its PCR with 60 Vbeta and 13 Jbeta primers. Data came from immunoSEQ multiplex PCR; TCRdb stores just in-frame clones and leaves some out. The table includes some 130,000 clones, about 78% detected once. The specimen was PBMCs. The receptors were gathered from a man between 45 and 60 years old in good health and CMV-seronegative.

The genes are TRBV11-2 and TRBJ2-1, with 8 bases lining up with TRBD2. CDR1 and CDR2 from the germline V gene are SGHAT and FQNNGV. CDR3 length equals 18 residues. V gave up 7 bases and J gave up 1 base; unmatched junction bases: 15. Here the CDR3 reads CASIQGLGSLSSYNEQFF. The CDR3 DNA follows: TGTGCCAGCATACAGGGACTAGGCAGCCTCTCATCCTACAATGAGCAGTTCTTC.

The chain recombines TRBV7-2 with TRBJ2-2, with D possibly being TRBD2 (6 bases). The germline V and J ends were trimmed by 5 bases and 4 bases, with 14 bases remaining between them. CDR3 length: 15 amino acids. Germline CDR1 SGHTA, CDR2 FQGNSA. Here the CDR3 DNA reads TGTGCCAGCAGCCCGGGACTGCCCAGCACCGGGGAGCTGTTTTTT. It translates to CASSPGLPSTGELFF.

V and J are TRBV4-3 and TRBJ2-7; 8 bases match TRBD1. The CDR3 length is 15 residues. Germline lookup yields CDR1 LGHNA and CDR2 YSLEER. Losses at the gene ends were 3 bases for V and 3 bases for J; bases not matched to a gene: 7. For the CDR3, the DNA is TGCGCCAGCAGCCAGTCCGGGACAGGCCTCTACGAGCAGTACTTC. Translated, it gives CASSQSGTGLYEQYF.

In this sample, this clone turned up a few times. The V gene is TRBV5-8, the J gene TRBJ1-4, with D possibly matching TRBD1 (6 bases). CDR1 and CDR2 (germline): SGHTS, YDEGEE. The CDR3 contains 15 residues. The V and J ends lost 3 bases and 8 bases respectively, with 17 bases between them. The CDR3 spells CASSWGGTPSEKLFF. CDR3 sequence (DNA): TGTGCCAGCAGCTGGGGGGGGACACCCTCGGAAAAACTGTTTTTT.

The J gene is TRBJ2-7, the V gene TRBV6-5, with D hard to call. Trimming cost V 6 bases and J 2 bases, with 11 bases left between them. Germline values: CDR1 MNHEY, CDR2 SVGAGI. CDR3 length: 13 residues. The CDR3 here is CASSRDRTYEQYF. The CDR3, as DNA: TGTGCCAGCAGCCGAGATCGTACCTACGAGCAGTACTTC.

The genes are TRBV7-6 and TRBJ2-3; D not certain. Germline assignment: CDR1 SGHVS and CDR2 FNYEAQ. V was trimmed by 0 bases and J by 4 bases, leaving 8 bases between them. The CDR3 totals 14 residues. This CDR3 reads CASSLALSPDTQYF. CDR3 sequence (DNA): TGTGCCAGCAGCTTAGCGCTCAGTCCAGATACGCAGTATTTT. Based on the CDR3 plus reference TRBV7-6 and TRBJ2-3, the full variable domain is GAGVSQSPRYKVTKRGQDVALRCDPISGHVSLYWYRQALGQGPEFLTYFNYEAQQDKSGLPNDRFSAERPEGSISTLTIQRTEQRDSAMYRCASSLALSPDTQYFGPGTRLTVL.

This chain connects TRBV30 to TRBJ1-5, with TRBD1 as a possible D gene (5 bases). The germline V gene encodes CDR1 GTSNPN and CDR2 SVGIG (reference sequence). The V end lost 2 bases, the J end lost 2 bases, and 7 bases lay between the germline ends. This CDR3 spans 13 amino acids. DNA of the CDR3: TGTGCCTGGAGTAAGACAGGCAATCAGCCCCAGCATTTT. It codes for CAWSKTGNQPQHF.

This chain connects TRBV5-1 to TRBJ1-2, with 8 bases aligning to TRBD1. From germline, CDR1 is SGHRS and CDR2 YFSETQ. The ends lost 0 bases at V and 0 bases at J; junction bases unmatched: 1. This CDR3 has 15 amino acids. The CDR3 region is CASSLVRGPNYGYTF. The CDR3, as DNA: TGCGCCAGCAGCTTGGTCAGGGGGCCTAACTATGGCTACACCTTC.

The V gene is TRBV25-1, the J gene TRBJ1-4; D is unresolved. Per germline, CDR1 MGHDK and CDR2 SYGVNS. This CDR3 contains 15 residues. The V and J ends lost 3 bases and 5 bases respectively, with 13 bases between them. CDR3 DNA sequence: TGTGCCAGCAGTGATTCAGGTCAGCTGAATGAAAAACTGTTTTTT. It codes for CASSDSGQLNEKLFF.

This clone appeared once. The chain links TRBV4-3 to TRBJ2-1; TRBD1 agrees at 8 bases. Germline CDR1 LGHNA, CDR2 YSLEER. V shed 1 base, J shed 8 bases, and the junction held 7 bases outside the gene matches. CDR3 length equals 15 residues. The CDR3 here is CASSQGQGIFDEQFF. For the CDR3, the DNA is TGCGCCAGCAGCCAAGGACAGGGGATCTTCGATGAGCAGTTCTTC.

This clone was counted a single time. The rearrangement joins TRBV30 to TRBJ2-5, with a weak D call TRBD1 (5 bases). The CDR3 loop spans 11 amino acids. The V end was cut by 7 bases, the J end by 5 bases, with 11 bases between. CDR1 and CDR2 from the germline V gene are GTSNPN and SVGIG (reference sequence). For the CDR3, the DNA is TGTGCCTCGCCGCAGGGTGAGACCCAGTACTTC. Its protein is CASPQGETQYF.

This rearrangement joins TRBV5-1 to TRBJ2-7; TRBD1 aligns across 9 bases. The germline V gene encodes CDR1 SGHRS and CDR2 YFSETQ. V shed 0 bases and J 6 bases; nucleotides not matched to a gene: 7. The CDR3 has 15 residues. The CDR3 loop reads CASSLDGTGTREQYF. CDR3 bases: TGCGCCAGCAGCTTGGACGGGACAGGGACGCGCGAGCAGTACTTC. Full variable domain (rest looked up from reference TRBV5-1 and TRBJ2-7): KAGVTQTPRYLIKTRGQQVTLSCSPISGHRSVSWYQQTPGQGLQFLFEYFSETQRNKGNFPGRFSGRQFSNSRSEMNVSTLELGDSALYLCASSLDGTGTREQYFGPGTRLTVT.

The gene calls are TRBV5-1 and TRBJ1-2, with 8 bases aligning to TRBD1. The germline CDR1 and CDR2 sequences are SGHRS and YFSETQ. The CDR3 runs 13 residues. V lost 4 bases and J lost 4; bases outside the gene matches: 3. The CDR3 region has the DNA TGCGCCAGCAGCCCGGGACAGGTCTATGGCTACACCTTC. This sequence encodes CASSPGQVYGYTF. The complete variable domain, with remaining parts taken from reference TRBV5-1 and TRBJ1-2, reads KAGVTQTPRYLIKTRGQQVTLSCSPISGHRSVSWYQQTPGQGLQFLFEYFSETQRNKGNFPGRFSGRQFSNSRSEMNVSTLELGDSALYLCASSPGQVYGYTFGSGTRLTVV.

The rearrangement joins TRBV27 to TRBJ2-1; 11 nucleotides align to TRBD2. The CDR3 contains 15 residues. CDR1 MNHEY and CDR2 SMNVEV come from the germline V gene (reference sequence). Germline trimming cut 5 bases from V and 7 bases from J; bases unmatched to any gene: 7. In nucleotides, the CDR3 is TGTGCCAGCAGTATACTAGCGGGAGAGGGTAATGAGCAGTTCTTC. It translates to CASSILAGEGNEQFF.